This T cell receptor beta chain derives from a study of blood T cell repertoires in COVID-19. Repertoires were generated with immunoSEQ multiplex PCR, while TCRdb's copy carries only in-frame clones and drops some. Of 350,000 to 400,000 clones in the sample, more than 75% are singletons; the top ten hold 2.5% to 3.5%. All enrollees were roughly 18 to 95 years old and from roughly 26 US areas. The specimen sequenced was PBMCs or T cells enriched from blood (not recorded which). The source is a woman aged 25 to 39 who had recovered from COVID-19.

The CDR3 sequence: CASSYTGQVSNYGYTF. The CDR3 nucleotides read TGCGCCAGCAGCTACACGGGACAGGTTTCTAACTATGGCTACACCTTC. The chain is built from TRBV5-1 and TRBJ1-2; 8 bases agree with TRBD1. The V gene's germline CDR1 is SGHRS and CDR2 YFSETQ. CDR3 length equals 16 residues. With 3 bases clipped from V and 0 bases from J, the junction kept 7 bases outside the gene matches.